The 29 T cell receptor beta chains in this list originate from one sample, sequenced in a study of post-analysis software for immune sequencing data. Study-wide results and limits: Controls had lower frequencies than patients of five or six TRBV segments, which included TRBV5-6, TRBV5-1 and TRBV20-1.

Their specific antigens are unknown. Each TCR beta cDNA library carried unique molecular identifiers. In TCRdb, the PCR reads were re-called with MiXCR into one record per CDR3 protein. The sample includes about 570,000 distinct CDR3 sequences, around 31% of them seen just once. The sequenced material came from blood. All receptors derive from a girl aged 2-17 years with multiple sclerosis.

The chain recombines TRBV13 with TRBJ2-3, with TRBD1 identical over 8 bases. The CDR3 runs to 15 residues. V shed 3 bases, J shed 4 bases, and the junction held 6 bases outside the gene matches. The germline gives CDR1 PRHDT, CDR2 FYEKMQ (reference sequence). CDR3 protein: CASSLADRAADTQYF. DNA for the CDR3: TGTGCCAGCAGCTTGGCGGACAGGGCGGCAGATACGCAGTATTTT.

This clonotype came up a few times. The chain recombines TRBV3-1 with TRBJ1-5; tentative D call: TRBD1 (5 bases). The CDR3 has 14 amino acids. V was cut by 5 bases and J by 3 bases, with 11 bases left in between. Germline V gene sequence: CDR1 LGHDT, CDR2 YNNKEL (reference sequence). Here the CDR3 reads CASSSGLLNQPQHF. The CDR3, as DNA: TGTGCCAGCAGCTCGGGACTGCTCAATCAGCCCCAGCATTTT.

In DNA, the CDR3 is TGTGCCAGCAGTTTAAGTGAACTAGCCACAGATACGCAGTATTTT. It codes for CASSLSELATDTQYF. The V call is TRBV28, the J call TRBJ2-3; TRBD2 is a possible D gene (6 bases). Germline loops: CDR1 MDHEN, CDR2 SYDVKM. The CDR3 length is 15 residues. V was pared by 2 bases and J by 2 bases, with 11 bases between.

This clonotype was seen only a few times. This chain joins TRBV10-3 and TRBJ2-7, with no clear D. This CDR3 is built from 14 residues. Trimming stripped 3 bases from V and 7 bases from J, with 16 bases between. CDR1 ENHRY and CDR2 SYGVKD come from the germline V gene. The CDR3 DNA reads as TGTGCCATCAGTGACGTTACCTCTCAGCGAGAGCAGTACTTC. Translation gives CAISDVTSQREQYF.

The rearrangement joins TRBV3-1 to TRBJ2-3; possible D gene TRBD2, 5 bases. The CDR3 consists of 15 residues. CDR1 is LGHDT and CDR2 is YNNKEL in the germline V gene (reference sequence). Trimming took 4 bases from V and 3 from J, leaving 14 bases between them. The CDR3 DNA reads TGTGCCAGCAGCCTTCGAGGGAAAGGTACAGATACGCAGTATTTT. Translating it yields CASSLRGKGTDTQYF.

This clonotype turned up a few times. The gene calls are TRBV3-1 and TRBJ2-6; the D is unclear. The length of the CDR3 is 13 residues. Trimming stripped 7 bases from V and 2 bases from J, with 6 bases between. Germline V gene data show CDR1 as LGHDT and CDR2 as YNNKEL (reference sequence). The CDR3 spells CASNPPGANVLTF. The CDR3 bases are TGTGCCAGCAACCCACCTGGGGCCAACGTCCTGACTTTC.

This clonotype was counted only a few times. The chain employs TRBV12-3 or TRBV12-4 and TRBJ1-5; 7 bases are shared with TRBD1. J lost 5 bases, V lost 2 bases, and 6 bases had no gene match. The CDR3 is 15 amino acids. The CDR3 nucleotides are TGTGCCAGCAGTTTAAGACAGGGTGGGGATCAGCCCCAGCATTTT. This sequence encodes CASSLRQGGDQPQHF.

This clonotype was seen only once. This chain connects TRBV7-3 to TRBJ2-3; D gene ambiguous. The CDR3 contains 13 residues. With 4 bases removed from V and 6 bases from J, the gap between germline ends came to 11 bases. Germline V lookup: CDR1 SGHTA, CDR2 FQGTGA. DNA of the CDR3: TGTGCCAGCAGCTCAGACGCTCCCGATACGCAGTATTTT. Translation gives CASSSDAPDTQYF. Supplemented by reference TRBV7-3 and TRBJ2-3, the full variable domain reads GAGVSQTPSNKVTEKGKYVELRCDPISGHTALYWYRQSLGQGPEFLIYFQGTGAADDSGLPNDRFFAVRPEGSVSTLKIQRTERGDSAVYLCASSSDAPDTQYFGPGTRLTVL.

The V gene is TRBV10-3, the J gene TRBJ1-5, with D perhaps matching TRBD1 (6 bases). V lost 10 bases and J 4 bases, leaving 11 bases between the germline ends. The CDR3 extends over 12 amino acids. From germline, CDR1 is ENHRY and CDR2 SYGVKD. In DNA, the CDR3 is TGTGCCACCCGACAGGTGAATCAGCCCCAGCATTTT. The encoded protein is CATRQVNQPQHF.

The rearrangement links TRBV11-2 to TRBJ1-2; D uncertain. CDR3 size: 16 residues. Germline V gene sequence: CDR1 SGHAT, CDR2 FQNNGV. The V gene lost 4 bases and the J gene lost 2 bases, with 17 bases spanning the gap. The CDR3 sequence is CASSSLRSSWNYGYTF. The DNA for the CDR3 is TGTGCCAGCAGCTCTCTGAGGTCATCGTGGAACTATGGCTACACCTTC. The full variable domain, completed using reference TRBV11-2 and TRBJ1-2, is EAGVAQSPRYKIIEKRQSVAFWCNPISGHATLYWYQQILGQGPKLLIQFQNNGVVDDSQLPKDRFSAERLKGVDSTLKIQPAKLEDSAVYLCASSSLRSSWNYGYTFGSGTRLTVV.

The CDR3 sequence is CASSLSREFNEKLFF. CDR3 DNA: TGTGCCAGCAGTTTATCGCGGGAGTTTAATGAAAAACTGTTTTTT. This chain uses TRBV28 with TRBJ1-4; D is unclear. The V and J ends lost 1 base and 4 bases respectively, with 10 bases between them. This CDR3 is built from 15 residues. Germline CDR1 MDHEN, CDR2 SYDVKM.

The rearrangement uses TRBV4-1 and TRBJ2-1, with 12 bases identical to TRBD2. Germline V gene sequence: CDR1 MGHRA, CDR2 YSYEKL. This CDR3 region has 20 residues. Trimming at V came to 1 base and at J to 0 bases, leaving 10 bases not matched to a gene. The CDR3 sequence is CASSQGGALAGGVSYNEQFF. The DNA of the CDR3 is TGCGCCAGCAGCCAAGGCGGGGCACTAGCGGGGGGCGTCTCCTACAATGAGCAGTTCTTC.

The V call is TRBV5-1, the J call TRBJ2-3, with D possibly TRBD2 on 6 matching bases. Germline values: CDR1 SGHRS, CDR2 YFSETQ. The CDR3 contains 14 residues. The V and J ends lost 7 bases and 1 base respectively, with 13 bases between them. CDR3 sequence reads: CASGWRAGTDTQYF. The CDR3 nucleotides read TGCGCCAGCGGCTGGAGGGCGGGCACAGATACGCAGTATTTT.

The V and J genes are TRBV3-1 and TRBJ2-7, with 8 bases fitting TRBD2. CDR3 length: 18 amino acids. The germline CDR1 and CDR2 sequences are LGHDT and YNNKEL (reference sequence). Trimming cost V 2 bases and J 1 base; bases outside gene matches: 13. The CDR3 bases are TGTGCCAGCAGCCAATTGGGAGGTTCGACGGGGGGGTCCTACGAGCAGTACTTC. As protein: CASSQLGGSTGGSYEQYF.

This sequence joins TRBV10-3 and TRBJ1-5; TRBD1 matches at 8 bases. V gave up 4 bases and J gave up 1 base; unmatched junction bases: 3. The CDR3 is 15 amino acids. Germline V gene sequence: CDR1 ENHRY, CDR2 SYGVKD. For the CDR3, the DNA is TGTGCCATCAGTGGGGGACAGGACAGCAATCAGCCCCAGCATTTT. The encoded protein is CAISGGQDSNQPQHF.

This clonotype has only a few counts. The chain has TRBV7-9 and TRBJ2-1; 12 nucleotides match TRBD2. From germline, CDR1 is SEHNR and CDR2 FQNEAQ (reference sequence). V shed 5 bases, J shed 2 bases, and the junction held 13 bases outside the gene matches. The CDR3 runs to 19 residues. DNA of the CDR3: TGTGCCAGCAGCCCCTATCACCTAGCGGGGGGGCGGACCTACAATGAGCAGTTCTTC. It is translated as CASSPYHLAGGRTYNEQFF.

The count of this clonotype is one. V usage is TRBV3-1 and J usage is TRBJ2-4; D tentatively reads TRBD1 or TRBD2 (7 bases each). This CDR3 contains 14 residues. The germline V and J ends were trimmed by 4 bases and 7 bases, with 14 bases remaining between them. Germline loops: CDR1 LGHDT, CDR2 YNNKEL (reference sequence). CDR3 bases: TGTGCCAGCAGCCCAGATCAGGGGGGGAACATTCAGTACTTC. This encodes CASSPDQGGNIQYF.

The chain has TRBV28 and TRBJ1-3; unclear D gene. CDR1 MDHEN and CDR2 SYDVKM come from the germline V gene. Trimming removed 6 bases from V and 0 bases from J, with 9 bases in between. The CDR3 is 14 residues long. CDR3 in amino acids: CASRHLLSGNTIYF. The CDR3 DNA sequence: TGTGCCAGCAGGCACCTCCTCTCTGGAAACACCATATATTTT. The entire variable domain, with the rest obtained from reference TRBV28 and TRBJ1-3, is as follows: DVKVTQSSRYLVKRTGEKVFLECVQDMDHENMFWYRQDPGLGLRLIYFSYDVKMKEKGDIPEGYSVSREKKERFSLILESASTNQTSMYLCASRHLLSGNTIYFGEGSWLTVV.

CDR3 coding DNA: TGTGCCATCAGTGAGTCGACAACTCTTGGGGCCTATAATTCACCCCTCCACTTT. Its translation: CAISESTTLGAYNSPLHF. This rearrangement joins TRBV10-3 to TRBJ1-6; D is unresolved. From germline, CDR1 is ENHRY and CDR2 SYGVKD. The CDR3 spans 18 residues. V lost 0 bases, J lost 2 bases, and 14 bases lay in between.

The rearrangement joins TRBV6-1 to TRBJ1-2, with TRBD1 as a possible D gene (5 bases). This CDR3 is built from 14 residues. The V end lost 4 bases, the J end lost 2 bases, and 11 bases lay between the germline ends. CDR1 is MNHNS, CDR2 SASEGT, per germline. This CDR3 reads CASSVGRQNYGYTF. The CDR3 DNA sequence: TGTGCCAGCAGTGTTGGTCGACAGAACTATGGCTACACCTTC.

This clonotype was seen a handful of times. The gene calls are TRBV3-1 and TRBJ2-1; D possibly corresponds to TRBD2 (7 bases). Trimming left V 0 bases short and J 9 bases short, with 18 bases between. Germline V gives CDR1 LGHDT, CDR2 YNNKEL (reference sequence). The CDR3 loop spans 16 amino acids. In DNA, the CDR3 is TGTGCCAGCAGCCAAGATATAGGGGCAAGGGGGGGTGAGCAGTTCTTC. Its translation: CASSQDIGARGGEQFF.

This clonotype was counted a few times. V gene TRBV20-1 combines with J gene TRBJ2-7, with a weak D call TRBD1 (6 bases). Germline assignment: CDR1 DFQATT and CDR2 SNEGSKA (reference sequence). The V gene lost 6 bases and the J gene lost 2 bases, with 14 bases spanning the gap. This CDR3 comprises 13 residues. The CDR3 region has the DNA TGCAGTGCAATCGGACAGAGAACCTACGAGCAGTACTTC. It yields the protein CSAIGQRTYEQYF.

The rearrangement uses TRBV21-1 and TRBJ2-3; TRBD2 is the table's D call, not checked against the DNA. TRBV21-1 is labeled a pseudogene. This CDR3 region has 17 residues. CDR3 amino acids: CASSRSGTSGGSDTQYF. CDR3 coding DNA: TGTGCCAGCAGCAGATCGGGAACTAGCGGGGGGTCAGATACGCAGTATTTT.

The chain employs TRBV4-1 and TRBJ2-5; no firm D call. Trimming cost V 1 base and J 2 bases, with 5 bases left between them. Germline CDR1 and CDR2: MGHRA and YSYEKL. The CDR3 runs to 13 residues. CDR3 coding DNA: TGCGCCAGCAGCCAAGGGATGCAAGAGACCCAGTACTTC. It codes for CASSQGMQETQYF.

The rearrangement links TRBV5-1 to TRBJ2-2; possible D gene TRBD2, 5 bases. Germline assignment: CDR1 SGHRS and CDR2 YFSETQ. Trimming shortened V by 6 bases and J by 7 bases, and 16 bases separated the two germline ends. This CDR3 comprises 14 residues. The chain's CDR3 is CASMLDPSGGELFF. DNA of the CDR3: TGCGCCAGCATGCTTGATCCGAGCGGCGGGGAGCTGTTTTTT.

Remarks on this clonotype: One end of the junction does not line up with germline, which may come from a read error. This chain links TRBV5-6 with TRBJ1-4; D not certain. Germline values: CDR1 SGHDT, CDR2 YYEEEE. The CDR3 loop spans 14 amino acids. CDR3 amino acids: CVSTAVATNEKLFF. CDR3 coding DNA: TGTGTCAGCACCGCGGTTGCAACTAATGAAAAACTGTTTTTT.

This chain connects TRBV5-1 to TRBJ2-2; 13 nucleotides agree with TRBD2. From germline, CDR1 is SGHRS and CDR2 YFSETQ. The CDR3 sequence is 15 residues long. The V gene end was trimmed by 3 bases and the J gene end by 6 bases; junction bases not matched to a gene: 2. CDR3 residues: CASSWTSGGPGELFF. As DNA, the CDR3 is TGCGCCAGCAGCTGGACTAGCGGGGGACCCGGGGAGCTGTTTTTT.

This clonotype was seen only a few times. The chain carries TRBV12-3 or TRBV12-4 and TRBJ2-7; 7 bases align to TRBD2. This CDR3 contains 12 residues. After removal of 8 bases from V and 7 bases from J, the junction contained 8 bases not matched to a gene. CDR3 sequence reads: CASSPPGGEQYF. In DNA form, the CDR3 reads TGTGCCAGCTCCCCCCCGGGGGGAGAGCAGTACTTC.

This clonotype was counted a few times. The chain has TRBV10-3 and TRBJ1-2, with a weak D call TRBD1 (5 bases). Trimming removed 3 bases from V and 0 bases from J, with 11 bases in between. This CDR3 spans 15 amino acids. CDR1 and CDR2 (germline): ENHRY, SYGVKD. CDR3 nucleotide sequence: TGTGCCATCAGTGATTCGGGACCACCTAACTATGGCTACACCTTC. This translates into CAISDSGPPNYGYTF.